This T cell receptor (beta chain) came from a study of cytomegalovirus exposure and HLA in healthy donors. The study's findings and limits: Common viral pathogens (according to a later analysis) appeared linked to several of the most significant clusters. The investigators catalogued some 160 TCR beta chains as cytomegalovirus-associated. The likely origin of a cluster of highly shared sequence variants was a sequencing artifact.

Researchers ran the PCR with 60 Vbeta and 13 Jbeta primers. TCRdb keeps only in-frame clones here, not all; method: immunoSEQ multiplex PCR. Of more than 110,000 clones listed, 9.7% were seen once; the top ten hold under 2%. CDR1 is SGHRS and CDR2 is YFSETQ in the germline V gene. V dropped 0 bases and J dropped 6 bases, with 13 bases sitting between them. CDR3 length: 16 residues. This clone has more than one count but fewer than ten. The antigen remains undetermined. V gene TRBV5-1 combines with J gene TRBJ1-6; D is uncertain. This TCR was recovered from a man over 45 in good health and CMV-seronegative. Specimen: PBMCs. The CDR3: CASSLELRTRNSPLHF. The DNA for the CDR3 is TGCGCCAGCAGCTTGGAGCTCAGGACTCGTAATTCACCCCTCCACTTT.